This T cell receptor (beta chain) was identified in a study of OX40 agonist ivuxolimab in advanced cancers. Study context: Patients received ivuxolimab, an intravenous treatment, every 2 weeks at 0.01 to 10 mg/kg. The study reported partial responses in three patients: one hepatocellular carcinoma, two cutaneous melanoma.

About this clone itself: Its antigen is still unknown.

Study-level results: Expanded clones were, on average, more numerous among CD8+ T cells than CD4+.

Germline-derived CDR1 and CDR2 are KGHSH and LQKENI. Trimming left V 2 bases short and J 4 bases short, with 14 bases between. The CDR3 spans 15 residues. The table came from immunoSEQ multiplex PCR; TCRdb's copy has only in-frame clones and leaves some out. The data contain some 49,000 clones, nearly 85% of them singletons. The specimen comprised CD4+ or CD8+ T cells sorted from blood, sampled in a trial of the OX40 agonist ivuxolimab. This clonotype originated in an adult with an advanced solid tumor such as melanoma, head and neck, liver or kidney cancer. The chain couples TRBV18 to TRBJ2-5, with a tentative D call TRBD2 (6 bases). CDR3 nucleotide sequence: TGTGCCAGCTCACCAGGCGGGGTAGTTCGAGAGACCCAGTACTTC. It encodes CASSPGGVVRETQYF.